The 26 T cell receptor beta chains reported below all come from one sample, sequenced in a study of T cells expressing NK-cell markers. TCRdb re-called the 5' RACE reads and catalogs CDR3 proteins one per entry, DNA excluded. The listing records 300,000 to 450,000 distinct CDR3 sequences. Input material: blood T cells: a sorted CD56 or NKG2C T cell subset, CD4+ or CD8+ T cells, or bulk PBMC T cells (not recorded which). The receptors were gathered from a man aged 18-75 years in good health.

CDR3 sequence reads: CASSLFGPTNPQETQYF. The V call is TRBV5-1, the J call TRBJ2-5. CDR1 and CDR2 from the germline V gene are SGHRS and YFSETQ. This CDR3 spans 17 amino acids.

The chain carries TRBV5-1 and TRBJ2-3; the D call of TRBD2 rests on TCRdb alone, since no DNA is present to check it. In germline, CDR1 is SGHRS, CDR2 YFSETQ. The CDR3 has 16 residues. This chain's CDR3 is CATNTGTTYLTDTQYF.

The rearrangement links TRBV3-1 to TRBJ1-6; lacking DNA, the TRBD1 call made by TCRdb goes unchecked. The CDR3 is 15 residues long. Per the germline V gene, CDR1 is LGHDT and CDR2 is YNNKEL (reference sequence). The CDR3 protein is CASSQDGAVNSPLHF.

V gene TRBV2 combines with J gene TRBJ2-7; TCRdb gives TRBD1 as the D gene, but with no DNA this cannot be confirmed. The V gene's germline CDR1 is SNHLY and CDR2 FYNNEI. The CDR3 consists of 12 residues. CDR3: CASSRTGGEQYF.

V gene TRBV11-2 combines with J gene TRBJ2-5; TCRdb reports TRBD2, a call that lacks DNA to check it against. Germline assignment: CDR1 SGHAT and CDR2 FQNNGV. This CDR3 has 18 amino acids. Here the CDR3 reads CASREGLAGAKYQETQYF.

V usage is TRBV12-3 or TRBV12-4 and J usage is TRBJ1-5. The CDR3 sequence is 14 residues long. The CDR3 sequence is CASSLGKRYQPQHF.

This CDR3 is CASSLPDRGAYEQYF. The genes are TRBV12-3 or TRBV12-4 and TRBJ2-7; there is no DNA to check the TCRdb D call of TRBD1. The CDR3 is 15 residues long.

The chain uses TRBV20-1 and TRBJ1-5; TCRdb names TRBD1, which stays unverified in the absence of DNA. This CDR3 spans 16 amino acids. Germline CDR1 and CDR2: DFQATT and SNEGSKA (reference sequence). This CDR3 reads CSASVQSGNSNQPQHF.

J is TRBJ1-3 and V is TRBV27; there is no DNA to check the TCRdb D call of TRBD1. Germline lookup yields CDR1 MNHEY and CDR2 SMNVEV (reference sequence). The CDR3 covers 15 residues. CDR3 residues: CASSSLGATGNTIYF.

CDR3: CASNPAGFNYGYTF. V usage is TRBV28 and J usage is TRBJ1-2. CDR1 is MDHEN and CDR2 is SYDVKM in the germline V gene. CDR3 length: 14 residues.

V gene TRBV23-1 combines with J gene TRBJ2-4; checking the TCRdb D call of TRBD1 is not possible without DNA. TRBV23-1 is assigned to the ORF class and has an uncertain function. The CDR3 is 15 amino acids. The CDR3 reads CASSRRGPAKNIQYF.

V usage is TRBV6-1 and J usage is TRBJ2-7; TCRdb picks TRBD1, but there is no DNA to check that call. The germline V gene has CDR1 MNHNS and CDR2 SASEGT. This CDR3 is built from 14 residues. The CDR3 protein is CASRRGTGGYEQYF.

The rearrangement links TRBV11-2 to TRBJ1-2; TCRdb lists TRBD1, though no DNA is available to test this call. The CDR3 length is 15 residues. Germline lookup yields CDR1 SGHAT and CDR2 FQNNGV. The CDR3 sequence is CASSFTAPGYYGYTF.

This chain joins TRBV5-1 and TRBJ2-1. The CDR3 is 14 amino acids. The germline gives CDR1 SGHRS, CDR2 YFSETQ. The CDR3 spells CASSLPIGSLGQFF.

This rearrangement joins TRBV19 to TRBJ2-7; TCRdb calls TRBD1, which cannot be checked without DNA. The CDR3 totals 15 residues. The germline V gene has CDR1 LNHDA and CDR2 SQIVND (reference sequence). Here the CDR3 reads CASSPATGGRYEQYF. Filled out from reference TRBV19 and TRBJ2-7, the complete variable domain reads DGGITQSPKYLFRKEGQNVTLSCEQNLNHDAMYWYRQDPGQGLRLIYYSQIVNDFQKGDIAEGYSVSREKKESFPLTVTSAQKNPTAFYLCASSPATGGRYEQYFGPGTRLTVT.

J is TRBJ2-1 and V is TRBV7-8; the TCRdb call, TRBD1, lacks DNA for checking. The CDR3 spans 15 residues. Germline-derived CDR1 and CDR2 are SGHVS and FQNEAQ. The CDR3 spells CASRIDRGSLGEQFF.

This sequence joins TRBV20-1 and TRBJ2-7; TCRdb proposes TRBD1, but this gene call is untestable without DNA. The CDR3 covers 15 residues. Germline V lookup: CDR1 DFQATT, CDR2 SNEGSKA (reference sequence). CDR3 protein: CSAPPPGTGGGKQYF.

The J gene is TRBJ1-5, the V gene TRBV2. Germline CDR1 and CDR2: SNHLY and FYNNEI. The CDR3 contains 15 residues. The CDR3 protein is CASSAGDISNQPQHF.

V is TRBV6-1 and J is TRBJ1-2; TCRdb reports TRBD1, a call that lacks DNA to check it against. In germline, CDR1 is MNHNS, CDR2 SASEGT. The CDR3 is 14 amino acids. CDR3 sequence reads: CASRARGDSEGYTF.

The genes are TRBV30 and TRBJ2-1. The CDR3 loop spans 12 amino acids. The germline V gene has CDR1 GTSNPN and CDR2 SVGIG (reference sequence). CDR3 residues: CAWSQIYNEQFF. Combining the CDR3 with reference TRBV30 and TRBJ2-1 gives the whole variable domain SQTIHQWPATLVQPVGSPLSLECTVEGTSNPNLYWYRQAAGRGLQLLFYSVGIGQISSEVPQNLSASRPQDRQFILSSKKLLLSDSGFYLCAWSQIYNEQFFGPGTRLTVL.

This rearrangement joins TRBV7-6 to TRBJ2-1; TCRdb selects TRBD2, and the lack of DNA leaves this call unchecked. The germline V gene has CDR1 SGHVS and CDR2 FNYEAQ. The CDR3 loop spans 16 amino acids. The CDR3 loop is CASSTRRGALYNEQFF. The whole variable domain, remainder taken from reference TRBV7-6 and TRBJ2-1, is GAGVSQSPRYKVTKRGQDVALRCDPISGHVSLYWYRQALGQGPEFLTYFNYEAQQDKSGLPNDRFSAERPEGSISTLTIQRTEQRDSAMYRCASSTRRGALYNEQFFGPGTRLTVL.

V is TRBV12-5 and J is TRBJ2-3; TCRdb designates TRBD2, a call that cannot be tested without DNA. Germline CDR1 LGHNT, CDR2 FRNRAP. This CDR3 region has 17 residues. The CDR3 reads CASGLTKRGVSTDTQYF.

This chain links TRBV7-2 with TRBJ2-3; the D call from TCRdb, TRBD2, cannot be confirmed without DNA. Germline V gives CDR1 SGHTA, CDR2 FQGNSA. CDR3 size: 15 residues. The CDR3 reads CASSPRALAADTQYF.

The rearrangement links TRBV7-9 to TRBJ1-3. The CDR3 sequence is 14 residues long. Per the germline V gene, CDR1 is SEHNR and CDR2 is FQNEAQ (reference sequence). CDR3 region: CASSPLYSGNTIYF.

The V call is TRBV2, the J call TRBJ1-6; TCRdb designates TRBD1, a call that cannot be tested without DNA. CDR3 size: 17 residues. The germline V gene has CDR1 SNHLY and CDR2 FYNNEI. The chain's CDR3 is CASDPAGVSSYNSPLHF.

This sequence joins TRBV5-1 and TRBJ2-1; TCRdb proposes TRBD2, but this gene call is untestable without DNA. This CDR3 contains 16 residues. Germline V gene lookup returns CDR1 SGHRS and CDR2 YFSETQ. The CDR3 here is CASSPLAGGFYNEQFF.